The T cell receptor beta chain described here comes from a study of blood T cell repertoires in COVID-19. The CDR3 sequence is 19 residues long. Germline V CDR1 and CDR2: MGHRA, YSYEKL. The V and J ends lost 0 bases and 5 bases respectively, with 23 bases between them. Clones were read by immunoSEQ multiplex PCR, and TCRdb kept only the in-frame ones, dropping some. The sample shows about 330,000 clones, roughly 90% of them seen only once. The chain links TRBV4-1 to TRBJ1-5; no clear D. Material: peripheral blood. The source of this sequence is a woman in her forties or fifties with active or convalescent COVID-19. The CDR3 nucleotides are TGCGCCAGCAGCCAAGATCTTAATGCTCGGGGTTTCCCGGATCAGCCCCAGCATTTT. Translating it yields CASSQDLNARGFPDQPQHF.